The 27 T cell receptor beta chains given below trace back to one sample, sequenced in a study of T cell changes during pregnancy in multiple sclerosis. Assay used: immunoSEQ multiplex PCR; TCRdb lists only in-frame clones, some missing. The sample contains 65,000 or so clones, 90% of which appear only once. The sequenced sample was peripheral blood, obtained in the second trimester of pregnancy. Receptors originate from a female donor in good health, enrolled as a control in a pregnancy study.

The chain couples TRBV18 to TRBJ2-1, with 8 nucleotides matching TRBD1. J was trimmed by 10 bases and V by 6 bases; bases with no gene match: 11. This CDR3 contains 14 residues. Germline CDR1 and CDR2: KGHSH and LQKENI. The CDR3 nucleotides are TGTGCCAGCTCCCGTCGGACAGGGCCCAACGAGCAGTTCTTC. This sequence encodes CASSRRTGPNEQFF.

CDR3 nucleotide sequence: TGTGCCAGCAGAAGACAGCTCAATCAGCCCCAGCATTTT. Amino acid sequence: CASRRQLNQPQHF. The chain employs TRBV6-1 and TRBJ1-5; weak D call: TRBD1 (5 bases). This CDR3 has 13 residues. In germline, CDR1 is MNHNS, CDR2 SASEGT. The V end lost 6 bases, the J end lost 3 bases, and 9 bases lay between the germline ends.

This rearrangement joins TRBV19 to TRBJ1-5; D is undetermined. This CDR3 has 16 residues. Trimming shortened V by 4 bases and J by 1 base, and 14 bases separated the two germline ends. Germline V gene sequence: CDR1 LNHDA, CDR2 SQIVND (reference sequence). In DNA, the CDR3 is TGTGCCAGTAGTACCTTCCTCTCGGAGAGCAATCAGCCCCAGCATTTT. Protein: CASSTFLSESNQPQHF. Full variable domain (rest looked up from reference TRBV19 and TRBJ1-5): DGGITQSPKYLFRKEGQNVTLSCEQNLNHDAMYWYRQDPGQGLRLIYYSQIVNDFQKGDIAEGYSVSREKKESFPLTVTSAQKNPTAFYLCASSTFLSESNQPQHFGDGTRLSIL.

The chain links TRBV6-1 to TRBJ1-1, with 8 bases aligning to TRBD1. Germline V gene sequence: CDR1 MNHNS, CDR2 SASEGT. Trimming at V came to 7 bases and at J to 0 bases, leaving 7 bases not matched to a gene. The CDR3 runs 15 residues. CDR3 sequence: CASTTGVTMNTEAFF. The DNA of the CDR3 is TGTGCCAGCACGACAGGGGTCACCATGAACACTGAAGCTTTCTTT.

The CDR3 loop reads CASSSGLTEAFF. CDR3 nucleotides: TGTGCCAGCAGTTCAGGGTTGACTGAAGCTTTCTTT. The V call is TRBV6-5, the J call TRBJ1-1, with D possibly TRBD1 on 5 matching bases. V was clipped by 4 bases and J by 5 bases, with 8 bases between them. CDR1 and CDR2 from the germline V gene are MNHEY and SVGAGI. This CDR3 has 12 amino acids.

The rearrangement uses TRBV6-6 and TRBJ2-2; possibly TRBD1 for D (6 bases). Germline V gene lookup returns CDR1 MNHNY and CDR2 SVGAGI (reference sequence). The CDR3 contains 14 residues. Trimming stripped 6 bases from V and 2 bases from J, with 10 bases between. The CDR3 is CASRHRVNTGELFF. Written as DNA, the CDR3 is TGTGCCAGCAGGCACAGGGTAAACACCGGGGAGCTGTTTTTT.

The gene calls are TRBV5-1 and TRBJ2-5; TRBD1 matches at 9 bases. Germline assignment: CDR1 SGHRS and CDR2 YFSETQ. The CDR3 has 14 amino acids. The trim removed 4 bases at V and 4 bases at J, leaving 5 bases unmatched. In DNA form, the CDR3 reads TGCGCCAGCAGCGGGGGGACAGGGAGAGAGACCCAGTACTTC. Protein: CASSGGTGRETQYF. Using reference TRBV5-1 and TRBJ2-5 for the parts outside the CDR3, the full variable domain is KAGVTQTPRYLIKTRGQQVTLSCSPISGHRSVSWYQQTPGQGLQFLFEYFSETQRNKGNFPGRFSGRQFSNSRSEMNVSTLELGDSALYLCASSGGTGRETQYFGPGTRLLVL.

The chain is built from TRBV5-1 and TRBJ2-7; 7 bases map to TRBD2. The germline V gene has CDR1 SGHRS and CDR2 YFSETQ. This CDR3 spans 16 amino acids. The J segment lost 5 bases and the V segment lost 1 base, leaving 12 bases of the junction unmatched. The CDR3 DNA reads TGCGCCAGCAGCTTGTGGGGCGGGGGATCCCTCGACGAGCAGTACTTC. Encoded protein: CASSLWGGGSLDEQYF.

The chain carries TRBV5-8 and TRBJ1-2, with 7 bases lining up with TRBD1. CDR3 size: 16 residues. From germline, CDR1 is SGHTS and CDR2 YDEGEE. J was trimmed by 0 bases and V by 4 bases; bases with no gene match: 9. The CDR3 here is CASSRNRGSPNYGYTF. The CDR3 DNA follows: TGTGCCAGCAGCAGGAACAGGGGAAGTCCTAACTATGGCTACACCTTC.

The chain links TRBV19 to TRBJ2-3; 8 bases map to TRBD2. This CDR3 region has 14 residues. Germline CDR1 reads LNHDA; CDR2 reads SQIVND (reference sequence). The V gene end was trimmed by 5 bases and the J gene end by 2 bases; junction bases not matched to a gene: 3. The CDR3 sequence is CASSPGGHTDTQYF. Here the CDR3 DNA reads TGTGCCAGTAGTCCGGGAGGGCACACAGATACGCAGTATTTT.

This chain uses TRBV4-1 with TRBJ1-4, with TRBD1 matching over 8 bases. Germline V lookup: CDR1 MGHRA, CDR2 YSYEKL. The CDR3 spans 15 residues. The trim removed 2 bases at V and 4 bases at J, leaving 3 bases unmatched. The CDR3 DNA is TGCGCCAGCAGCCAACAACAGGGGGTTAATGAAAAACTGTTTTTT. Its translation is CASSQQQGVNEKLFF.

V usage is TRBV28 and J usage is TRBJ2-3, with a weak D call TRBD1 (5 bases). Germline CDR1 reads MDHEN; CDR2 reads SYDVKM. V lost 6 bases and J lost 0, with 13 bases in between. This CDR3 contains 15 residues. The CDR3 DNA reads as TGTGCCAGCAGGCCTACAGACAGAAGCACAGATACGCAGTATTTT. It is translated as CASRPTDRSTDTQYF.

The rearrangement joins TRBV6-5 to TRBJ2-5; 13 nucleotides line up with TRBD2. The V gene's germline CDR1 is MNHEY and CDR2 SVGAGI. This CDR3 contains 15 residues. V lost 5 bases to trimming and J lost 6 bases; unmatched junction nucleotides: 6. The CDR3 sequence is CASSALAGGAKTQYF. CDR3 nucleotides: TGTGCCAGCAGTGCACTAGCGGGAGGGGCTAAGACCCAGTACTTC.

CDR3 nucleotide sequence: TGTGCCAGCAGTTTGTGGGGACTAGCGGGAGGTGAAGAGACCCAGTACTTC. Translation gives CASSLWGLAGGEETQYF. The rearrangement uses TRBV28 and TRBJ2-5; TRBD2 matches at 15 bases. With V trimmed by 3 bases and J by 3 bases, 5 bases remained unmatched. The V gene's germline CDR1 is MDHEN and CDR2 SYDVKM. The CDR3 totals 17 residues.

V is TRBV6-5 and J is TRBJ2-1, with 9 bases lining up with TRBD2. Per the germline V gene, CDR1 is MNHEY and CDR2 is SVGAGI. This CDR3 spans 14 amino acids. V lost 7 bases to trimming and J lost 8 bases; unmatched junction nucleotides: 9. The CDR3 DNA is TGTGCCAGCAAGTCGGGACTAGCTGTCGATGAGCAGTTCTTC. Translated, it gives CASKSGLAVDEQFF.

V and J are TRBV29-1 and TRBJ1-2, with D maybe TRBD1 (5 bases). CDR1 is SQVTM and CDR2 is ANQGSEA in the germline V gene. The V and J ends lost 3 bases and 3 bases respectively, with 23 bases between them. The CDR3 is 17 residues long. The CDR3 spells CSVDDPYQGKGYYGYTF. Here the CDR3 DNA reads TGCAGCGTTGACGATCCTTACCAGGGAAAGGGATACTATGGCTACACCTTC.

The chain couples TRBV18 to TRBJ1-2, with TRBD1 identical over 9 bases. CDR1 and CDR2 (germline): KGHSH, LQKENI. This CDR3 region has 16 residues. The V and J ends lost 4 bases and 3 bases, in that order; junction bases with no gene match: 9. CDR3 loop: CASSLYTGGSDYGYTF. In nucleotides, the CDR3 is TGTGCCAGCTCACTATACACAGGGGGCAGCGACTATGGCTACACCTTC.

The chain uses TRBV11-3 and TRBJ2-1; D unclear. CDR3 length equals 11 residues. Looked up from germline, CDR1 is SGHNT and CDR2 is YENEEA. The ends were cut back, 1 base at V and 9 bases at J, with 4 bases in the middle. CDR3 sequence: CASSLGPEQFF. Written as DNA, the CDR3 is TGTGCCAGCAGCTTAGGGCCTGAGCAGTTCTTC. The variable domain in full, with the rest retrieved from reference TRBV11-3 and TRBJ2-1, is EAGVVQSPRYKIIEKKQPVAFWCNPISGHNTLYWYLQNLGQGPELLIRYENEEAVDDSQLPKDRFSAERLKGVDSTLKIQPAELGDSAVYLCASSLGPEQFFGPGTRLTVL.

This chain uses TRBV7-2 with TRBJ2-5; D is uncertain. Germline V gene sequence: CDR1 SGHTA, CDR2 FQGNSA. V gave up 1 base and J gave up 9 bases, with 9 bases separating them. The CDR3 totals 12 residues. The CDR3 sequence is CASSLDVTAQYF. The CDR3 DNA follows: TGTGCCAGCAGCTTAGACGTGACTGCCCAGTACTTC.

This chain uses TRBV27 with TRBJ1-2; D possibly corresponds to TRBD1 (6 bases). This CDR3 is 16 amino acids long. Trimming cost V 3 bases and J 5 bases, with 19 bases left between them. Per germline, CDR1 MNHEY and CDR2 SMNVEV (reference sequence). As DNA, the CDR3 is TGTGCCAGCAGTTTCGGGGGCGGTGGGGGAGGGTATGGCTACACCTTC. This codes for CASSFGGGGGGYGYTF.

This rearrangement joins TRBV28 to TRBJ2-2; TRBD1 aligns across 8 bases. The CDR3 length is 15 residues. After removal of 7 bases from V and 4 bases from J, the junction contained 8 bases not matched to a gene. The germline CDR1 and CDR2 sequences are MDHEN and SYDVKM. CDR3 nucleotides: TGTGCCAGCACCGTGACAGGGGTGGGCACCGGGGAGCTGTTTTTT. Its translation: CASTVTGVGTGELFF.

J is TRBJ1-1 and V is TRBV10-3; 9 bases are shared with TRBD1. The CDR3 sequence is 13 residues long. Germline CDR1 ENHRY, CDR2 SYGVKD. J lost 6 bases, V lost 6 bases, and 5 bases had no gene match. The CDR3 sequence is CAIRQGARAEAFF. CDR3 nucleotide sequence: TGTGCCATCAGACAGGGGGCGAGGGCTGAAGCTTTCTTT.

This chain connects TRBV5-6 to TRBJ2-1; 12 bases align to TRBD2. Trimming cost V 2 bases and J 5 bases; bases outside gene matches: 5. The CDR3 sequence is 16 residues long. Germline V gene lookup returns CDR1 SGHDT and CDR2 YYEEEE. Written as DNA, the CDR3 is TGTGCCAGCAGCTTTAGGACTAGCGGGGAAAACAATGAGCAGTTCTTC. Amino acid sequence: CASSFRTSGENNEQFF.

The CDR3 loop reads CASTPSGHLNTEAFF. CDR3 in DNA: TGTGCCAGCACCCCCAGTGGGCACTTGAACACTGAAGCTTTCTTT. This sequence joins TRBV9 and TRBJ1-1; D gene ambiguous. This CDR3 is 15 amino acids long. Germline-derived CDR1 and CDR2 are SGDLS and YYNGEE. V lost 6 bases to trimming and J lost 0 bases, with 15 bases between them. Full variable domain (remainder filled in from reference TRBV9 and TRBJ1-1): DSGVTQTPKHLITATGQRVTLRCSPRSGDLSVYWYQQSLDQGLQFLIQYYNGEERAKGNILERFSAQQFPDLHSELNLSSLELGDSALYFCASTPSGHLNTEAFFGQGTRLTVV.

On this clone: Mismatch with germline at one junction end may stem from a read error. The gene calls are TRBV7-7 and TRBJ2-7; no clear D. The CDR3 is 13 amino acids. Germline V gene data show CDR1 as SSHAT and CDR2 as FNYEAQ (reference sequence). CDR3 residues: CASSLGSIYEQYF. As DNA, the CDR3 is TGTGCTAGCAGCTTAGGTTCCATCTACGAGCAGTACTTC.

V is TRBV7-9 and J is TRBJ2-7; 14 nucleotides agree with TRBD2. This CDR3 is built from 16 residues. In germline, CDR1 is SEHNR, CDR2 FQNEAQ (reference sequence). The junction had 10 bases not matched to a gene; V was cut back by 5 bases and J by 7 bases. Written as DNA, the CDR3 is TGTGCCAGCAGCCCATGGGGACTAGCGGGAGTGTGGGAGCAGTACTTC. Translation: CASSPWGLAGVWEQYF.

This chain's CDR3 is CASSGPGGSSYNEQFF. The DNA of the CDR3 is TGTGCCAGCTCTGGTCCGGGGGGTAGCTCCTACAATGAGCAGTTCTTC. The chain employs TRBV28 and TRBJ2-1; 7 bases agree with TRBD2. The ends lost 8 bases at V and 0 bases at J; junction bases unmatched: 10. CDR1 is MDHEN, CDR2 SYDVKM, per germline. CDR3 size: 16 residues.